The rows below give T cell receptor beta chains drawn from one sample of a study of cytomegalovirus exposure and HLA in healthy donors. TCRdb's table, derived via immunoSEQ multiplex PCR, lists solely in-frame clones and lacks some. The sample comprises about 190,000 clones, around 78% of which are singletons, and 11% to 15% rests with the top ten. Sequencing was done on a sample of PBMCs. The receptors come from a woman under 40 in good health and CMV-seropositive. The CDR3 runs from the conserved cysteine through the conserved F or W. Each record gives: J gene, V gene, D gene, clone size, CDR3 protein, CDR3 DNA. A D gene is named only where the DNA matches it firmly. Clone size, where shown, is once, few, many, or a class for clones that have expanded.

>TRBJ1-2|TRBV5-6|.|few
CASSLVGALYGYTF
TGTGCCAGCAGCTTGGTGGGGGCCCTCTATGGCTACACCTTC
>TRBJ2-7|TRBV6-5|.|few
CASRGGVLGYEQYF
TGTGCCAGCAGGGGGGGAGTCTTGGGGTACGAGCAGTACTTC
>TRBJ1-2|TRBV30|TRBD1|.
CAWERQGYYGYTF
TGTGCCTGGGAAAGACAGGGATACTATGGCTACACCTTC
>TRBJ2-5|TRBV4-2|TRBD2|.
CASSPGRAPETQYF
TGTGCCAGCAGTCCCGGGAGGGCCCCCGAGACCCAGTACTTC
>TRBJ2-2|TRBV7-9|TRBD1|.
CSSSRQGNGELFF
TGTTCCAGCAGTCGACAGGGTAACGGGGAGCTGTTTTTT
>TRBJ1-3|TRBV19|.|.
CASSIGEVAGNTIYF
TGTGCCAGTAGTATCGGTGAGGTTGCTGGAAACACCATATATTTT
>TRBJ2-2|TRBV19|TRBD2|.
CASSRTSRSTGELFF
TGTGCCAGTAGCCGGACTAGTCGTAGCACCGGGGAGCTGTTTTTT
>TRBJ2-2|TRBV6-1|TRBD2|.
CASLAGGRNTGELFF
TGTGCCAGTCTAGCGGGGGGGCGAAACACCGGGGAGCTGTTTTTT
>TRBJ2-6|TRBV6-1|.|.
CASSEGAAGANVLTF
TGTGCCAGCAGTGAAGGGGCAGCTGGGGCCAACGTCCTGACTTTC
>TRBJ1-3|TRBV4-2|.|.
CASSQGGLISGNTIYF
TGTGCCAGCAGCCAAGGGGGACTGATCTCTGGAAACACCATATATTTT
>TRBJ1-6|TRBV7-9|.|once
CASSSAGGLNSPLHF
TGTGCCAGCAGCTCTGCTGGAGGGCTTAATTCACCCCTCCACTTT
>TRBJ2-4|TRBV5-1|.|.
CASSLAAGLGSKNIQYF
TGCGCCAGCAGCTTGGCAGCGGGTTTAGGGTCCAAAAACATTCAGTACTTC
>TRBJ1-1|TRBV28|TRBD1|.
CASRVQGAGTEAFF
TGTGCCAGCAGGGTGCAGGGGGCAGGGACTGAAGCTTTCTTT
>TRBJ1-1|TRBV29-1|.|few
CSAGNLAAFF
TGCAGCGCCGGGAACCTGGCCGCTTTCTTT
>TRBJ2-3|TRBV12-5|.|.
CASGHRADTDTQYF
TGTGCTAGTGGTCACAGGGCAGACACAGATACGCAGTATTTT
>TRBJ2-3|TRBV28|.|.
CASSPLGPGGTDTQYF
TGTGCCAGCAGTCCGCTCGGACCCGGGGGCACAGATACGCAGTATTTT
>TRBJ2-7|TRBV2|.|.
CASTLEIISPYEQYF
TGTGCCAGCACCCTAGAGATAATATCCCCCTACGAGCAGTACTTC
>TRBJ2-5|TRBV15|TRBD2|.
CATSRTSGGRETQYF
TGTGCCACCAGCAGGACTAGCGGGGGGCGGGAGACCCAGTACTTC
>TRBJ1-2|TRBV19|.|few
CASTQMTGYGYTF
TGTGCCAGTACTCAAATGACGGGCTATGGCTACACCTTC
>TRBJ1-2|TRBV5-4|TRBD1|.
CASSSQPGQDLYGYTF
TGTGCCAGCAGCAGCCAACCGGGACAGGACCTATATGGCTACACCTTC
>TRBJ2-1|TRBV9|.|.
CASSVVPRDYNEQFF
TGTGCCAGCAGCGTAGTCCCCAGGGACTACAATGAGCAGTTCTTC
>TRBJ1-2|TRBV9|TRBD1|.
CASSAGSGTGTPYGGYTF
TGTGCCAGCAGCGCGGGTTCGGGGACAGGTACTCCTTATGGTGGCTACACCTTC
>TRBJ2-7|TRBV20-1|.|.
CSAGDRYEQYF
TGCAGTGCTGGAGACCGCTACGAGCAGTACTTC
>TRBJ1-1|TRBV18|.|.
CASSLDPGFLNTEAFF
TGTGCCAGCTCACTTGACCCGGGATTTCTGAACACTGAAGCTTTCTTT
>TRBJ1-4|TRBV2|.|.
CASRRGSNEKLFF
TGTGCCAGCAGGCGGGGGTCCAATGAAAAACTGTTTTTT
>TRBJ2-3|TRBV4-2|.|.
CASSQVGGDSPYF
TGTGCCAGCAGCCAAGTAGGGGGGGACTCCCCTTATTTT
>TRBJ2-3|TRBV11-2|TRBD1|.
CASSLPDQGEDTDTQYF
TGTGCCAGCAGCTTACCCGATCAGGGGGAAGACACAGATACGCAGTATTTT
>TRBJ2-3|TRBV27|.|.
CASSLGVSTDTQYF
TGTGCCAGCAGTCTCGGGGTTAGCACAGATACGCAGTATTTT
>TRBJ2-7|TRBV28|TRBD1|.
CASRSKTGRDEQYF
TGTGCCAGCAGGTCTAAGACAGGGCGGGACGAGCAGTACTTC
>TRBJ1-6|TRBV6-4|.|.
CASSDLLGLRNSPLHF
TGTGCCAGCAGTGACCTCCTAGGACTGCGAAATTCACCCCTCCACTTT
>TRBJ2-7|TRBV7-9|.|.
CSSSLVESYYEQYF
TGTTCCAGCAGCTTAGTAGAGTCTTACTACGAGCAGTACTTC
>TRBJ2-7|TRBV7-2|.|.
CASSLNSGRQYF
TGTGCCAGCAGCTTAAATAGCGGACGGCAGTACTTC
>TRBJ2-7|TRBV2|.|.
CASRGDRVAYEQYF
TGTGCCAGCAGGGGCGACAGAGTTGCCTACGAGCAGTACTTC
>TRBJ1-2|TRBV10-1|.|.
CASRGRGYGYTF
TGCGCCAGCAGAGGCAGAGGCTATGGCTACACCTTC
>TRBJ2-2|TRBV25-1|.|.
CASSEWIGSTGELFF
TGTGCCAGCAGTGAATGGATAGGGAGCACCGGGGAGCTGTTTTTT
>TRBJ2-7|TRBV7-2|.|.
CASSTTGAGINEQYF
TGTGCCAGCAGCACTACAGGTGCAGGGATCAACGAGCAGTACTTC
>TRBJ2-5|TRBV5-4|TRBD2|once
CASSLVAAGAGTQYF
TGTGCCAGCAGCTTGGTTGCAGCGGGGGCCGGGACCCAGTACTTC
>TRBJ2-3|TRBV18|TRBD1|once
CASSPTGGMDTQYF
TGTGCCAGCTCACCAACAGGGGGCATGGATACGCAGTATTTT
>TRBJ2-1|TRBV7-3|TRBD2|.
CASSTSGGDYNEQFF
TGTGCCAGCAGCACTAGCGGGGGAGATTACAATGAGCAGTTCTTC
>TRBJ1-3|TRBV9|.|.
CASSVDQGNTIYF
TGTGCCAGCAGCGTAGATCAGGGAAACACCATATATTTT
>TRBJ2-7|TRBV19|TRBD1|.
CASRITGTDFYEQYF
TGTGCCAGTAGGATTACCGGGACAGACTTCTACGAGCAGTACTTC
>TRBJ2-2|TRBV19|.|.
CASNTGRDRGTGELFF
TGTGCCAGTAACACTGGCCGGGACCGGGGGACCGGGGAGCTGTTTTTT
>TRBJ2-7|TRBV7-3|.|.
CASSLASFPSEQYF
TGTGCCAGCAGCTTGGCCAGTTTCCCCTCCGAGCAGTACTTC
>TRBJ2-7|TRBV11-2|.|.
CASSLVRGAGSYEQYF
TGTGCCAGCAGCTTAGTCCGGGGAGCGGGTTCCTACGAGCAGTACTTC
>TRBJ2-1|TRBV5-5|.|.
CASSLDSPWYNEQFF
TGTGCCAGCAGCTTGGACAGTCCCTGGTACAATGAGCAGTTCTTC
>TRBJ1-2|TRBV19|.|.
CASSIESGYTF
TGTGCCAGTAGTATTGAGAGCGGCTACACCTTC
>TRBJ2-7|TRBV7-2|.|.
CASSLGSSGKPNYEQYF
TGTGCCAGCAGCTTAGGGAGCAGCGGCAAACCGAACTACGAGCAGTACTTC
>TRBJ2-2|TRBV2|.|.
CASSEGRVGELFF
TGTGCCAGCAGTGAAGGCCGAGTCGGGGAGCTGTTTTTT